The sequence of this T cell receptor (beta chain) was determined in a study of metastatic and nonmetastatic thyroid tumors. Study-level background: Across blood and tumor or nodule tissue, repertoires from malignant and benign thyroid patients were compared with one another.

Per the original data handling: The study took CDR3 differences across clinicopathological groups and made a distant-metastasis classifier for papillary thyroid cancer from them. TCRdb re-clonotyped the PCR reads through MiXCR. TCRdb, rather than the study authors, made the V and J calls. The sample lists more than 10,000 clones, under 35% occurring once. V gave up 3 bases and J gave up 4 bases; unmatched junction bases: 5. CDR1 DFQATT and CDR2 SNEGSKA come from the germline V gene (reference sequence). This CDR3 comprises 15 residues. Study outcomes and limitations: When malignant thyroid tumors were compared with benign nodules, TCR beta diversity was reportedly significantly higher in the malignant tumors. This held in both blood and tumor samples.

Turning to this clone: Its target is unknown.

Patients were all untreated before their thyroid surgery. This chain links TRBV20-1 with TRBJ2-7; 14 nucleotides align to TRBD2. What was sequenced was tumor tissue. The receptor comes from a female donor with papillary thyroid cancer or a benign thyroid nodule (not recorded which). Some clones in this sample may be carry-over from other donors' samples. The CDR3 sequence is CSASGTSGSWYEQYF. The CDR3 coding sequence is TGCAGTGCTAGCGGGACTAGCGGGAGCTGGTACGAGCAGTACTTC.